The 23 T cell receptor beta chains presented below share a single source sample, sequenced in a study of beta chain features in type 1 diabetes. The antigens of these receptors remain unknown. Overall study findings and caveats: TCRB CDR3s were moderately but significantly shorter in Type 1 diabetes patients in all four CD4+ subsets.

All of the isolated RNA was reverse transcribed, so expressed TCRB transcripts were sequenced. Sequencing used immunoSEQ multiplex PCR; TCRdb keeps in-frame clones, though not all of them. The table has just under 150,000 clones, 10% to 15% seen once; the top ten hold 1% to 1.5%. Sequencing was done on a sample of central memory CD4+ T cells from blood. Source of these receptors: a man between 18 and 35 years old with type 1 diabetes.

This clone was recorded a few times. The genes are TRBV5-6 and TRBJ1-2, with TRBD1 matching over 10 bases. Trimming at V came to 2 bases and at J to 1 base, leaving 5 bases not matched to a gene. CDR1 and CDR2 (germline): SGHDT, YYEEEE. The CDR3 spans 16 residues. The CDR3 DNA follows: TGTGCCAGCAGCTTCACCGGGACAGGGGTTAACTATGGCTACACCTTC. As protein: CASSFTGTGVNYGYTF.

The chain couples TRBV6-5 to TRBJ1-2; D not certain. This CDR3 is built from 12 residues. The V and J ends lost 4 bases and 4 bases respectively, with 7 bases between them. Looked up from germline, CDR1 is MNHEY and CDR2 is SVGAGI. CDR3 protein: CASSLAGYGYTF. In DNA, the CDR3 is TGTGCCAGCAGTTTAGCGGGCTATGGCTACACCTTC.

V is TRBV9 and J is TRBJ1-6, with D possibly being TRBD1 (6 bases). The CDR3 spans 14 residues. V gave up 3 bases and J gave up 5 bases, with 9 bases separating them. CDR1 and CDR2 (germline): SGDLS, YYNGEE. Here the CDR3 DNA reads TGTGCCAGCAGCGGCCAGGGGAATAATTCACCCCTCCACTTT. It is translated as CASSGQGNNSPLHF.

This clone came up a few times. The chain has TRBV28 and TRBJ1-2; no definite D call. The CDR3 sequence is 13 residues long. Germline CDR1 MDHEN, CDR2 SYDVKM. V was shortened by 2 bases and J by 2 bases, with 6 bases between the two germline ends. The CDR3 DNA reads as TGTGCCAGCAGTTTAGCGGACAACTATGGCTACACCTTC. As protein: CASSLADNYGYTF.

This clone was found a few times. The V and J genes are TRBV5-6 and TRBJ1-5; unclear D gene. The CDR3 spans 14 residues. The germline V and J ends were trimmed by 0 bases and 6 bases, with 10 bases remaining between them. Germline values: CDR1 SGHDT, CDR2 YYEEEE. The CDR3 is CASSLGRYSQPQHF. CDR3 coding DNA: TGTGCCAGCAGCTTGGGCAGGTACAGTCAGCCCCAGCATTTT.

A single count supports this clone. The chain uses TRBV5-1 and TRBJ1-1; no definite D call. CDR3 size: 15 residues. Between the trimmed V and J ends, which lost 5 bases and 0 bases, there was a span of 14 bases. The germline V gene encodes CDR1 SGHRS and CDR2 YFSETQ. The CDR3 here is CASRGSSFMNTEAFF. The CDR3 bases are TGCGCCAGCAGAGGGAGCAGCTTCATGAACACTGAAGCTTTCTTT.

This clone has a handful of counts. The chain links TRBV4-1 to TRBJ1-2; perhaps TRBD1 as D (5 bases). The CDR3 covers 14 residues. The V end was cut by 4 bases, the J end by 3 bases, with 12 bases between. Germline V gene lookup returns CDR1 MGHRA and CDR2 YSYEKL. CDR3 bases: TGCGCCAGCAGCCCTCCCGGGGGAGACTATGGCTACACCTTC. It encodes CASSPPGGDYGYTF.

This clone was counted at least ten times. The rearrangement uses TRBV9 and TRBJ2-2, with no clear D. Germline V CDR1 and CDR2: SGDLS, YYNGEE. The V end lost 3 bases, the J end lost 4 bases, and 1 base lay between the germline ends. The CDR3 has 11 amino acids. As DNA, the CDR3 is TGTGCCAGCAGCGCCACCGGGGAGCTGTTTTTT. Its protein product is CASSATGELFF.

CDR3 sequence (DNA): TGTGCCAGCAGCTTAGCGCGAAGCAGGGCCCACTCCTACGAGCAGTACTTC. Its translation is CASSLARSRAHSYEQYF. V gene TRBV7-9 combines with J gene TRBJ2-7; the D gene is possibly TRBD1 (5 bases). This CDR3 region has 17 residues. Trimming removed 0 bases from V and 0 bases from J, with 15 bases in between. Per the germline V gene, CDR1 is SEHNR and CDR2 is FQNEAQ (reference sequence).

The chain carries TRBV27 and TRBJ1-6, with 7 bases matching TRBD1. The CDR3 is 15 residues long. The V gene end was trimmed by 6 bases and the J gene end by 5 bases; junction bases not matched to a gene: 7. CDR1 and CDR2 (germline): MNHEY, SMNVEV (reference sequence). The CDR3: CASRRTGENNSPLHF. In nucleotides, the CDR3 is TGTGCCAGCAGGAGGACAGGCGAGAATAATTCACCCCTCCACTTT.

This clone occurred a few times. The CDR3 loop is CASSSNTLGRGGSPLHF. DNA for the CDR3: TGCGCCAGCAGCTCCAACACCCTTGGCAGGGGTGGTTCACCCCTCCACTTT. The genes are TRBV5-1 and TRBJ1-6; possible D gene TRBD1, 6 bases. The CDR3 is 17 residues long. The ends were cut back, 3 bases at V and 9 bases at J, with 22 bases in the middle. The germline V gene has CDR1 SGHRS and CDR2 YFSETQ.

This clone was observed a handful of times. The chain is built from TRBV29-1 and TRBJ2-7, with no clear D. Looked up from germline, CDR1 is SQVTM and CDR2 is ANQGSEA. The CDR3 has 11 amino acids. Trimming removed 6 bases from V and 4 bases from J, with 10 bases in between. CDR3 residues: CSVLGIYEQYF. In nucleotides, the CDR3 is TGCAGCGTCCTCGGAATTTACGAGCAGTACTTC.

This clone has only a few counts. The chain employs TRBV11-2 and TRBJ2-7, with 8 bases that match TRBD2. The CDR3 has 15 amino acids. Trimming at V came to 5 bases and at J to 1 base, leaving 7 bases not matched to a gene. Germline-derived CDR1 and CDR2 are SGHAT and FQNNGV. The CDR3 spells CASSIGTSGSYEQYF. CDR3 DNA: TGTGCCAGCAGCATCGGAACTAGCGGATCCTACGAGCAGTACTTC.

The gene calls are TRBV10-3 and TRBJ2-1; 7 positions match TRBD1. The CDR3 length is 13 residues. The germline CDR1 and CDR2 sequences are ENHRY and SYGVKD. V lost 6 bases, J lost 4 bases, and 3 bases stayed unmatched. For the CDR3, the DNA is TGTGCCATCAGCGAGGGACAGTACAATGAGCAGTTCTTC. This codes for CAISEGQYNEQFF.

A few counts support this clone. The V and J genes are TRBV30 and TRBJ2-7; tentative D call: TRBD2 (5 bases). This CDR3 has 14 residues. V lost 3 bases and J lost 1, with 13 bases in between. Germline assignment: CDR1 GTSNPN and CDR2 SVGIG (reference sequence). The CDR3 protein is CAWRVEGRSYEQYF. DNA for the CDR3: TGTGCCTGGAGGGTAGAGGGCAGGTCCTACGAGCAGTACTTC.

This clone was seen a few times. This sequence joins TRBV19 and TRBJ1-2; D not resolved. V gave up 5 bases and J gave up 5 bases, with 9 bases separating them. The CDR3 length is 12 residues. Germline V gene data show CDR1 as LNHDA and CDR2 as SQIVND (reference sequence). The chain's CDR3 is CASSSSGYGYTF. In DNA form, the CDR3 reads TGTGCCAGTAGTTCATCAGGTTATGGCTACACCTTC.

The chain joins TRBV29-1 to TRBJ1-1, with D uncertain. Germline lookup yields CDR1 SQVTM and CDR2 ANQGSEA. Trimming took 5 bases from V and 1 from J, leaving 8 bases between them. CDR3 length: 12 amino acids. CDR3 loop: CSVSAGNTEAFF. CDR3 DNA: TGCAGCGTTAGTGCGGGGAACACTGAAGCTTTCTTT.

V and J are TRBV13 and TRBJ1-5, with TRBD1 matching over 8 bases. The CDR3 length is 18 residues. The germline gives CDR1 PRHDT, CDR2 FYEKMQ (reference sequence). V shed 5 bases, J shed 5 bases, and the junction held 17 bases outside the gene matches. CDR3 sequence: CASSLRPIGTGRYQPQHF. The DNA for the CDR3 is TGTGCCAGCAGCCTCCGTCCGATAGGGACAGGCAGATATCAGCCCCAGCATTTT.

The chain is built from TRBV7-9 and TRBJ1-1; D possibly corresponds to TRBD1 (5 bases). V lost 4 bases and J lost 7, with 19 bases in between. Germline CDR1 SEHNR, CDR2 FQNEAQ (reference sequence). The CDR3 totals 15 residues. CDR3 region: CASSSRTPRGLEAFF. CDR3 DNA sequence: TGTGCCAGCAGCTCCCGGACACCTCGGGGTCTTGAAGCTTTCTTT.

This clone was detected only a few times. J is TRBJ2-1 and V is TRBV11-3, with 9 nucleotides matching TRBD2. The CDR3 covers 15 residues. CDR1 and CDR2 (germline): SGHNT, YENEEA. The V and J ends lost 5 bases and 5 bases, in that order; junction bases with no gene match: 7. The CDR3 coding sequence is TGTGCCAGCAGCCGAGCGGGGGGCCCTAACAATGAGCAGTTCTTC. This encodes CASSRAGGPNNEQFF.

This clone was counted between two and nine times. The chain links TRBV5-1 to TRBJ2-3, with D perhaps matching TRBD2 (5 bases). The V gene's germline CDR1 is SGHRS and CDR2 YFSETQ. The CDR3 length is 15 residues. V gave up 3 bases and J gave up 2 bases, with 13 bases separating them. Here the CDR3 reads CASSWENHPTDTQYF. In DNA, the CDR3 is TGCGCCAGCAGCTGGGAGAACCACCCCACAGATACGCAGTATTTT.

On this clone: The sample carries other DNA sequences with the same CDR3. V is TRBV7-2 and J is TRBJ1-2; a weak D match, TRBD1 (5 bases). There are 13 residues in the CDR3. Germline values: CDR1 SGHTA, CDR2 FQGNSA. V lost 5 bases, J lost 3 bases, and 10 bases lay in between. The CDR3 protein is CASSPGTDYGYTF. The CDR3 coding sequence is TGTGCCAGCAGCCCTGGGACGGACTATGGCTACACCTTC.

This clone was counted between two and nine times. J is TRBJ1-1 and V is TRBV10-2, with D hard to call. From germline, CDR1 is WSHSY and CDR2 SAAADI. There are 11 residues in the CDR3. Trimming removed 4 bases from V and 11 bases from J, with 11 bases in between. The CDR3 nucleotides read TGCGCCAGCAGTGGCAGCACAGACGCTTTCTTT. This gives the protein CASSGSTDAFF.